The 13 T cell receptor delta chains below come from one sample, sequenced in a study of gamma-delta T cells after stem cell transplantation. TCRdb made new clone calls on the RT-PCR reads using CATT. The sample records about 1,800 delta-chain clones, 15% to 20% being singletons. Sequencing was done on a sample of gamma-delta T cells. The receptors here all came from a human donor. It is not recorded whose cells these are; they may come from a transplant donor.

This clone has only a few counts. The V and J genes are TRDV1 and TRDJ1; 9 bases match TRDD3. CDR1 is TSWWSYY and CDR2 is QGS in the germline V gene. V shed 2 bases and J 3 bases; nucleotides not matched to a gene: 22. The CDR3 loop spans 21 amino acids. The CDR3 is CALGEGTIWGMGVLDPDKLIF. CDR3 nucleotide sequence: TGTGCTCTTGGGGAAGGGACGATCTGGGGGATGGGGGTGTTGGACCCCGATAAACTCATCTTT.

This clone rates as large (0.1 to 1%). The rearrangement joins TRDV2 to TRDJ1, with TRDD3 matching 10 bases. The V gene end was trimmed by 0 bases and the J gene end by 7 bases; junction bases not matched to a gene: 19. Germline V gene sequence: CDR1 GEAIGNYY, CDR2 EKD. The CDR3 is 19 residues long. The CDR3 is CACDTVMAQLGDRIGKLIF. DNA for the CDR3: TGTGCCTGTGACACCGTTATGGCTCAGCTGGGGGATAGAATCGGTAAACTCATCTTT.

The table lists this clone with a few counts. This sequence may be a read error, since a much larger clone differs from it by one base. Other DNA variants within this sample encode the same CDR3. This chain links TRDV2 with TRDJ1; 9 bases align to TRDD3. Germline-derived CDR1 and CDR2 are GEAIGNYY and EKD. CDR3 length: 21 residues. The CDR3 nucleotides are TGTGCCTGTGACACTATGGTTCTGGGCTGGGGGATTTTGCTGTACACCGATAAACTCATTTTT. It specifies CACDTMVLGWGILLYTDKLIF.

This clone is labeled medium-sized (0.01 to 0.1%). This could be a read error, since a much larger clone is one nucleotide away. The chain has TRDV2 and TRDJ1, with 10 bases identical to TRDD3. J gave up 0 bases and V 2 bases, and 11 bases lay outside the gene matches. Germline V CDR1 and CDR2: GEAIGNYY, EKD. This CDR3 is 18 amino acids long. The CDR3 loop reads CACDIGGDTRSYTDKLIF. CDR3 sequence (DNA): TGTGCCTGTGACATAGGGGGGGATACGCGATCTTACACCGATAAACTCATCTTT.

This clone turned up a few times. This sequence is one base from a far larger clone and is likely a read error. V usage is TRDV3 and J usage is TRDJ1, with 8 positions matching TRDD3. Losses at the gene ends were 0 bases for V and 2 bases for J; bases not matched to a gene: 26. This CDR3 has 21 residues. Germline lookup yields CDR1 TVYSNPD and CDR2 GDNSRS (reference sequence). The CDR3 loop reads CAFSQLGRFWGYPLRTDKLIF. The DNA for the CDR3 is TGTGCCTTTAGTCAGCTGGGACGATTTTGGGGATACCCTTTGCGGACCGATAAACTCATCTTT.

With regard to this clone: A far larger clone is only one base removed, so a read error is likely. The same CDR3 arises from other DNA sequences in this sample as well. V and J are TRDV1 and TRDJ1; 12 bases map to TRDD3. CDR3 length equals 29 residues. From germline, CDR1 is TSWWSYY and CDR2 QGS. After removal of 2 bases from V and 3 bases from J, the junction contained 43 bases not matched to a gene. Written as DNA, the CDR3 is TGTGCTCTTGGGGAAAACGAATCTTTCCTACTTGGGGAGCGGTACTGGGGGATACTGAGGAACTGGCGGTCCGATAAACTCATCTTT. The encoded protein is CALGENESFLLGERYWGILRNWRSDKLIF.

This clone was seen a few times. The protein held in TCRdb is that of a much larger clone and does not match this DNA's translation at residue 15, likely because of a read error; the protein shown is translated from the DNA. The chain recombines TRDV3 with TRDJ1, with 7 bases aligning to TRDD3. V trimming: 4 bases; J trimming: 4 bases; junction bases outside the gene matches: 30. This CDR3 has 20 residues. Germline CDR1 is TVYSNPD and CDR2 is GDNSRS (reference sequence). The CDR3 nucleotides read TGTGCCTCAGGGGACTCTACGCCGACTGGGGTGATGGCCAACATCGATAAACTCATCTTT. Translated, it gives CASGDSTPTGVMANIDKLIF.

In its sample, this clone is medium-sized (0.01 to 0.1%). The chain is built from TRDV2 and TRDJ1, with 9 bases that match TRDD3. V gave up 2 bases and J gave up 4 bases; unmatched junction bases: 10. The length of the CDR3 is 16 residues. Germline CDR1 GEAIGNYY, CDR2 EKD. The CDR3 here is CACDSLGLGENDKLIF. For the CDR3, the DNA is TGTGCCTGTGACAGCCTCGGACTGGGGGAAAACGATAAACTCATCTTT.

This sequence joins TRDV2 and TRDJ1, with D possibly matching TRDD3 (6 bases). This CDR3 is built from 17 residues. Trimming cost V 5 bases and J 0 bases, with 21 bases left between them. Germline V lookup: CDR1 GEAIGNYY, CDR2 EKD. CDR3 DNA: TGTGCCTGTGCTTTATTGGGGGGTATGGTGTACACCGATAAACTCATCTTT. It encodes CACALLGGMVYTDKLIF.

This clone is medium-sized (0.01 to 0.1%). Within the sample, other DNA sequences also encode this same CDR3. This rearrangement joins TRDV3 to TRDJ1, with D uncertain. Germline values: CDR1 TVYSNPD, CDR2 GDNSRS (reference sequence). The CDR3 runs to 15 residues. The V gene lost 4 bases and the J gene lost 0 bases, with 18 bases spanning the gap. The CDR3 coding sequence is TGTGCCTGTTCACTCCGTCCGCTGTACACCGATAAACTCATCTTT. Translating it yields CACSLRPLYTDKLIF.

About this clone itself: Its ends do not fully match the called genes, so a read error is possible. This chain's CDR3 is CACDTVLGDTRTYTDNLIF. The CDR3 bases are TGTGCCTGTGACACCGTACTGGGGGATACGCGGACCTACACCGATAACCTCATCTTT. V usage is TRDV2 and J usage is TRDJ1; 13 bases map to TRDD3. The V gene's germline CDR1 is GEAIGNYY and CDR2 EKD. This CDR3 comprises 19 residues.

The chain combines TRDV1 with TRDJ1; the D gene could be TRDD2 or TRDD3 (7 bases each). Trimming took off 0 bases at V and 3 bases at J, with 32 bases between the two ends. The CDR3 spans 22 residues. CDR1 is TSWWSYY, CDR2 QGS, per germline. The CDR3 region has the DNA TGTGCTCTTGGGGAACTGGCCATTCCTACACGAGAGGGATACTTAATTCCCGATAAACTCATCTTT. Protein: CALGELAIPTREGYLIPDKLIF.

This clone has only a few counts. TCRdb's entry gives the protein of a much larger clone, which mismatches this DNA's translation at residue 14, likely from a read error; the protein reported here is translated from the DNA. CDR3 protein: CACDTFLSAGGFNSDKLIF. The CDR3 nucleotides are TGTGCCTGTGACACCTTCCTCTCGGCTGGGGGATTCAATAGCGATAAACTCATCTTT. The chain uses TRDV2 and TRDJ1, with 9 bases aligning to TRDD3. The CDR3 loop spans 19 amino acids. V shed 0 bases and J 4 bases; nucleotides not matched to a gene: 17. Germline assignment: CDR1 GEAIGNYY and CDR2 EKD.